A single sample is the source of the 13 T cell receptor beta chains below, sequenced in a study of blood T cell repertoires in COVID-19. The assay was immunoSEQ multiplex PCR, and TCRdb's table has in-frame clones only and misses some. Of 150,000 or so clones in the sample, about nine tenths are singletons; the top ten hold 2.3%. The sample consisted of peripheral blood. The receptors here all came from a human donor in a cohort sampled during active COVID-19.

The chain employs TRBV5-4 and TRBJ2-7; TRBD1 is a possible D gene (6 bases). This CDR3 is built from 14 residues. The V gene's germline CDR1 is SGHNT and CDR2 YYREEE (reference sequence). V was cut by 2 bases and J by 0 bases, with 9 bases left in between. The CDR3 is CASSFTGNSYEQYF. DNA of the CDR3: TGTGCCAGCAGCTTTACAGGGAACTCCTACGAGCAGTACTTC. Looking up the rest from reference TRBV5-4 and TRBJ2-7 gives the full variable domain: ETGVTQSPTHLIKTRGQQVTLRCSSQSGHNTVSWYQQALGQGPQFIFQYYREEENGRGNFPPRFSGLQFPNYSSELNVNALELDDSALYLCASSFTGNSYEQYFGPGTRLTVT.

This chain joins TRBV11-2 and TRBJ2-1, with a weak D call TRBD2 (5 bases). The V end lost 3 bases, the J end lost 6 bases, and 18 bases lay between the germline ends. The germline CDR1 and CDR2 sequences are SGHAT and FQNNGV. The length of the CDR3 is 16 residues. CDR3 DNA sequence: TGTGCCAGCAGCTTGAGCCTAACTAGAGCGGCCAATGAGCAGTTCTTC. Its translation is CASSLSLTRAANEQFF.

The chain couples TRBV11-1 to TRBJ2-3; 9 nucleotides agree with TRBD2. CDR3 length equals 16 residues. J was trimmed by 4 bases and V by 3 bases; bases with no gene match: 8. CDR1 is SGHAT, CDR2 FQDESV, per germline (reference sequence). This chain's CDR3 is CASSLDGTSRADTQYF. The CDR3 nucleotides are TGTGCCAGCAGCTTGGACGGGACTAGCAGGGCAGATACGCAGTATTTT.

This clone was recorded only once. This chain uses TRBV7-2 with TRBJ2-3, with TRBD1 identical over 9 bases. Germline loops: CDR1 SGHTA, CDR2 FQGNSA. The CDR3 extends over 15 amino acids. Losses at the gene ends were 5 bases for V and 0 bases for J; bases not matched to a gene: 3. CDR3 nucleotide sequence: TGTGCCAGCAGCCCCGGACAGGGGAGCACAGATACGCAGTATTTT. Translating gives CASSPGQGSTDTQYF.

This clone was seen only a few times. This chain connects TRBV19 to TRBJ1-3; 8 positions agree with TRBD1. V lost 5 bases to trimming and J lost 4 bases; unmatched junction nucleotides: 4. The CDR3 is 14 residues long. Germline CDR1 reads LNHDA; CDR2 reads SQIVND (reference sequence). The DNA for the CDR3 is TGTGCCAGTAGTCCGGACAGGGCCGGAAACACCATATATTTT. Protein: CASSPDRAGNTIYF.

The chain links TRBV7-2 to TRBJ1-4; weak D call: TRBD1 (5 bases). The CDR3 covers 13 residues. V gave up 2 bases and J gave up 11 bases, with 12 bases separating them. Per the germline V gene, CDR1 is SGHTA and CDR2 is FQGNSA. This chain's CDR3 is CASSLRLEGKLFF. The CDR3 DNA reads TGTGCCAGCAGCTTAAGGCTGGAGGGGAAACTGTTTTTT.

The V call is TRBV30, the J call TRBJ2-6; D is possibly TRBD1 (6 bases). This CDR3 has 16 amino acids. Trimming left V 4 bases short and J 4 bases short, with 17 bases between. CDR1 is GTSNPN, CDR2 SVGIG, per germline (reference sequence). CDR3 loop: CAWTGVQGGGANVLTF. CDR3 DNA sequence: TGTGCCTGGACAGGGGTCCAAGGGGGAGGGGCCAACGTCCTGACTTTC.

This clone occurred once. The rearrangement links TRBV18 to TRBJ1-2; D gene unclear. The V and J ends lost 3 bases and 1 base respectively, with 6 bases between them. The CDR3 has 13 residues. The germline gives CDR1 KGHSH, CDR2 LQKENI. The CDR3 here is CASSPQDNYGYTF. DNA for the CDR3: TGTGCCAGCTCACCTCAGGATAACTATGGCTACACCTTC.

This clone was seen only a few times. The chain couples TRBV6-5 to TRBJ1-4; TRBD1 is a possible D gene (5 bases). The CDR3 covers 16 residues. CDR1 and CDR2 (germline): MNHEY, SVGAGI. V lost 0 bases and J lost 10, with 18 bases in between. The CDR3 DNA follows: TGTGCCAGCAGTTACTCGCAGTTTGGGCAGGGAGGAAAACTGTTTTTT. Translating it yields CASSYSQFGQGGKLFF.

In its sample, this clone was seen a few times. V and J are TRBV2 and TRBJ2-7, with 10 bases aligning to TRBD2. The germline gives CDR1 SNHLY, CDR2 FYNNEI. The CDR3 is 15 residues long. J lost 3 bases, V lost 0 bases, and 2 bases had no gene match. In DNA form, the CDR3 reads TGTGCCAGCAGTGAAGCTAGCGGGGGGCGCTACGAGCAGTACTTC. Translated, it gives CASSEASGGRYEQYF.

The chain combines TRBV6-1 with TRBJ2-3; D might be TRBD1 (5 bases). Trimming pared 1 base from V and 0 bases from J, leaving 8 bases between. The CDR3 consists of 15 residues. Germline CDR1 and CDR2: MNHNS and SASEGT. CDR3 DNA sequence: TGTGCCAGCAGTGAAGTTGGGGCTAGCACAGATACGCAGTATTTT. Its translation is CASSEVGASTDTQYF.

This clone has only a few counts. This rearrangement joins TRBV7-9 to TRBJ1-6; 8 bases line up with TRBD1. The CDR3 has 14 residues. V shed 3 bases, J shed 10 bases, and the junction held 5 bases outside the gene matches. CDR1 is SEHNR, CDR2 FQNEAQ, per germline (reference sequence). The CDR3 loop reads CASSFQTGASPLHF. CDR3 DNA sequence: TGTGCCAGCAGCTTTCAGACAGGGGCCTCACCCCTCCACTTT.

V gene TRBV4-1 combines with J gene TRBJ2-1, with TRBD2 identical over 8 bases. CDR1 is MGHRA, CDR2 YSYEKL, per germline. The CDR3 covers 17 residues. The junction had 9 bases not matched to a gene; V was cut back by 5 bases and J by 0 bases. The DNA for the CDR3 is TGCGCCAGCAGCGGTGCGGGGGGCCGGAGCTCCTACAATGAGCAGTTCTTC. It yields the protein CASSGAGGRSSYNEQFF.